The 7 T cell receptor beta chains listed next were all sequenced from one sample in a study of CD8+CD57+ T cells in acquired aplastic anemia. Genomic DNA acted as the template from which TCR beta VDJ combination and CDR3 sequence profiling were carried out. TCRdb ran MiXCR on the reads and lists one entry per CDR3 protein. The repertoire holds over 150,000 distinct CDR3 sequences, with 35% to 55% as singletons. Sequenced input: sorted CD4+, CD8+, or CD8+CD57+ T cells (not recorded which) from PBMCs. These TCRs come from a human donor in good health.

The gene calls are TRBV10-3 and TRBJ2-1; the D is unclear. This CDR3 is 8 amino acids long. The germline gives CDR1 ENHRY, CDR2 SYGVKD. The CDR3 DNA reads TGTCCCTACAATGAGCAGTTCTTC. Encoded protein: CPYNEQFF.

This clonotype has a handful of counts. The V call is TRBV2, the J call TRBJ2-7, with D possibly matching TRBD1 (6 bases). Germline V gene data show CDR1 as SNHLY and CDR2 as FYNNEI. The CDR3 is made up of 14 amino acids. The V and J ends lost 4 bases and 4 bases respectively, with 14 bases between them. The CDR3 nucleotides are TGTGCCAGCAGTGGGACAGCCAAGGGGTACGAGCAGTACTTC. It codes for CASSGTAKGYEQYF.

This clonotype was observed at least ten times. The chain has TRBV7-9 and TRBJ2-7; D is unresolved. The germline V and J ends were trimmed by 1 base and 1 base, with 14 bases remaining between them. The CDR3 is made up of 16 amino acids. Looked up from germline, CDR1 is SEHNR and CDR2 is FQNEAQ (reference sequence). Here the CDR3 reads CASSLVIGPGSYEQYF. The CDR3 bases are TGTGCCAGCAGCTTAGTCATAGGCCCAGGATCCTACGAGCAGTACTTC.

This rearrangement joins TRBV19 to TRBJ2-5, with 7 bases lining up with TRBD1. J gave up 4 bases and V 5 bases, and 7 bases lay outside the gene matches. Germline CDR1 is LNHDA and CDR2 is SQIVND (reference sequence). This CDR3 is 14 amino acids long. The CDR3 DNA reads as TGTGCCAGTAGTCCGGACAGGACACGAGAGACCCAGTACTTC. It specifies CASSPDRTRETQYF.

This chain uses TRBV3-1 with TRBJ1-2, with D possibly TRBD1 on 5 matching bases. Germline V CDR1 and CDR2: LGHDT, YNNKEL (reference sequence). Deletions cut 1 base from V and 7 bases from J, with 10 bases between. The CDR3 loop spans 13 amino acids. CDR3 sequence: CASSQGPGLGYTF. CDR3 DNA: TGTGCCAGCAGCCAAGGCCCGGGACTTGGCTACACCTTC.

The chain joins TRBV20-1 to TRBJ2-5; tentatively, D is TRBD2 (5 bases). The V and J ends lost 6 bases and 2 bases respectively, with 13 bases between them. Germline V CDR1 and CDR2: DFQATT, SNEGSKA (reference sequence). CDR3 size: 13 residues. The CDR3 region has the DNA TGCAGTGCCCCCCCGGCGGGTCAAGAGACCCAGTACTTC. This sequence encodes CSAPPAGQETQYF.

This clonotype was observed at least ten times. The chain carries TRBV20-1 and TRBJ2-7, with a possible D match to TRBD2 (6 bases). Germline V CDR1 and CDR2: DFQATT, SNEGSKA (reference sequence). CDR3 length: 14 amino acids. V lost 0 bases, J lost 0 bases, and 9 bases lay in between. The CDR3 loop reads CSAREGGNSYEQYF. In nucleotides, the CDR3 is TGCAGTGCTAGAGAGGGGGGTAACTCCTACGAGCAGTACTTC.